The T cell receptor beta chain described here comes from a study of shared clonotypes between healthy human individuals. About the research overall: The cohort comprised two women and a few men. Their ages spanned 18 to 49 years. Study-wide results and caveats: When naive CD4 clonotypes were compared across a few donors, 4% to 5.5% were shared. Rarefaction showed sorted-subset sequencing was incomplete despite large depth.

Note on this clone: Its cognate antigen is unknown. Other DNA sequences in the sample encode the same CDR3.

Some clones are missing from TCRdb's copy, which holds only in-frame ones; the method was immunoSEQ multiplex PCR. The table has some 2 million clones, approximately 95% seen once. This CDR3 comprises 12 residues. Trimming took 2 bases from V and 3 from J, leaving 2 bases between them. Germline lookup yields CDR1 SGHRS and CDR2 YFSETQ. Naive CD8 cells lacked CD45RO and underwent positive selection for CCR7, leaving out terminally differentiated effector memory CD45RA+ cells. This chain connects TRBV5-1 to TRBJ2-2; D not certain. The material sequenced was naive CD8+ T cells sorted from blood. The TCR originated in a man aged 18 to 30 in good health. CDR3 in DNA: TGCGCCAGCAGCTTAGACACCGGGGAGCTGTTTTTT. Its translation: CASSLDTGELFF.